These 25 T cell receptor beta chains were sequenced from one sample in a study of identical twins. TCRdb reprocessed the 5' RACE reads via MiXCR and lists one record per CDR3 protein. The sample carries under 450,000 distinct CDR3 sequences, less than 20% recorded once. What was sequenced was naive T cells sorted from blood. These receptors all stem from a man in his forties or fifties in good health.

This chain links TRBV23-1 with TRBJ2-7; 7 bases line up with TRBD1. TRBV23-1 is identified as an open reading frame with a role that is uncertain. The trim removed 1 base at V and 3 bases at J, leaving 3 bases unmatched. This CDR3 region has 14 residues. CDR3 residues: CASSQLSGGYEQYF. The CDR3 DNA follows: TGCGCCAGCAGTCAATTATCAGGGGGCTACGAGCAGTACTTC.

This clonotype came up once. The gene calls are TRBV5-1 and TRBJ2-7, with D maybe TRBD1 (6 bases). This CDR3 spans 15 amino acids. CDR1 is SGHRS and CDR2 is YFSETQ in the germline V gene. V was pared by 4 bases and J by 3 bases, with 17 bases between. CDR3 DNA: TGCGCCAGCAGCCTTAACAACATACAGGGCTACGAGCAGTACTTC. The encoded protein is CASSLNNIQGYEQYF.

This clonotype was counted a few times. Written as DNA, the CDR3 is TGTGCCAGCAGTCCCCGGGGGGGGGATGGCTACACCTTC. Residues: CASSPRGGDGYTF. The rearrangement uses TRBV12-3 or TRBV12-4 and TRBJ1-2; a possible D gene is TRBD1 (5 bases). The CDR3 is made up of 13 amino acids. V lost 5 bases, J lost 6 bases, and 13 bases lay in between.

J is TRBJ2-7 and V is TRBV2; 8 positions match TRBD1. The CDR3 runs to 14 residues. Germline V gene sequence: CDR1 SNHLY, CDR2 FYNNEI. Trimming at V came to 4 bases and at J to 3 bases, leaving 5 bases not matched to a gene. This CDR3 reads CASSAGQAGYEQYF. Written as DNA, the CDR3 is TGTGCCAGCAGTGCGGGACAGGCCGGCTACGAGCAGTACTTC.

The V and J genes are TRBV3-1 and TRBJ1-1; D call uncertain. Trimming removed 4 bases at V and 0 bases at J, with 12 bases between. In germline, CDR1 is LGHDT, CDR2 YNNKEL (reference sequence). This CDR3 has 15 amino acids. CDR3: CASSLSPNMNTEAFF. DNA of the CDR3: TGTGCCAGCAGCCTTTCCCCAAACATGAACACTGAAGCTTTCTTT. The full variable domain, its missing parts supplied by reference TRBV3-1 and TRBJ1-1, is DTAVSQTPKYLVTQMGNDKSIKCEQNLGHDTMYWYKQDSKKFLKIMFSYNNKELIINETVPNRFSPKSPDKAHLNLHINSLELGDSAVYFCASSLSPNMNTEAFFGQGTRLTVV.

This chain links TRBV10-3 with TRBJ2-3, with a weak D call TRBD2 (6 bases). The germline V gene has CDR1 ENHRY and CDR2 SYGVKD. The CDR3 length is 19 residues. Trimming stripped 2 bases from V and 5 bases from J, with 26 bases between. The CDR3 is CAISERITAGPTNGDTQYF. The CDR3 DNA reads as TGTGCCATCAGTGAGCGAATAACAGCGGGTCCTACTAATGGAGATACGCAGTATTTT.

This clonotype has just a few counts. The CDR3 DNA reads TGTGCCAGCAGCTTACCGACTAGTAGTGAGACCCAGTACTTC. Translating it yields CASSLPTSSETQYF. The chain has TRBV5-6 and TRBJ2-5, with a weak D call TRBD2 (6 bases). The germline gives CDR1 SGHDT, CDR2 YYEEEE. V lost 2 bases, J lost 5 bases, and 13 bases lay in between. This CDR3 has 14 residues.

This chain connects TRBV6-1 to TRBJ2-1, with 10 bases fitting TRBD2. Germline CDR1 is MNHNS and CDR2 is SASEGT. This CDR3 region has 14 residues. V shed 7 bases, J shed 8 bases, and the junction held 8 bases outside the gene matches. CDR3 nucleotides: TGTGCCAGCATGCCAGCGGGGGGGGTCTATGAGCAGTTCTTC. This translates into CASMPAGGVYEQFF.

In this sample, this clonotype turned up many times. At one end, the junction sequence differs from germline, possibly due to a read error. The rearrangement links TRBV19 to TRBJ1-2; maybe TRBD1 (5 bases). This CDR3 is built from 14 residues. Germline CDR1 reads LNHDA; CDR2 reads SQIVND (reference sequence). CDR3 nucleotide sequence: TGTGCCAGCAGCCCGGGACCCCGTAACGATGGCTACACCTTC. As protein: CASSPGPRNDGYTF.

The chain joins TRBV2 to TRBJ2-7; 9 bases fit TRBD1. From germline, CDR1 is SNHLY and CDR2 FYNNEI. V was pared by 3 bases and J by 2 bases, with 2 bases of the junction left unmatched. The CDR3 has 14 amino acids. CDR3 bases: TGTGCCAGCAGTGAGGACAGGGGAACCTACGAGCAGTACTTC. It codes for CASSEDRGTYEQYF.

The chain links TRBV7-3 to TRBJ2-2, with TRBD2 identical over 13 bases. The CDR3 extends over 16 amino acids. J was trimmed by 3 bases and V by 3 bases; bases with no gene match: 1. Germline CDR1 and CDR2: SGHTA and FQGTGA. As DNA, the CDR3 is TGTGCCAGCAGCTTTACTAGCGGGAGGGACACCGGGGAGCTGTTTTTT. Translating gives CASSFTSGRDTGELFF.

At least ten counts were recorded for this clonotype. J is TRBJ2-7 and V is TRBV10-3; the match to TRBD1 covers 7 bases. Unmatched junction bases numbered 4, after V lost 7 bases and J lost 1 base. Per the germline V gene, CDR1 is ENHRY and CDR2 is SYGVKD. CDR3 length equals 13 residues. CDR3 residues: CAIMGQQSYEQYF. The CDR3 bases are TGTGCCATCATGGGACAGCAATCCTACGAGCAGTACTTC.

This clonotype occurred a few times. The chain is built from TRBV6-5 and TRBJ1-2; no clear D gene. CDR1 is MNHEY and CDR2 is SVGAGI in the germline V gene. The V gene lost 6 bases and the J gene lost 4 bases, with 12 bases spanning the gap. The CDR3 totals 13 residues. In DNA form, the CDR3 reads TGTGCCAGCAGCTACAGCCAGTTCTATGGCTACACCTTC. This sequence encodes CASSYSQFYGYTF.

This sequence joins TRBV9 and TRBJ2-2, with 7 bases fitting TRBD2. CDR1 is SGDLS, CDR2 YYNGEE, per germline. The junction had 2 bases not matched to a gene; V was cut back by 1 base and J by 5 bases. The CDR3 consists of 14 residues. CDR3 sequence reads: CASSVLRETGELFF. In DNA form, the CDR3 reads TGTGCCAGCAGCGTACTGCGGGAGACCGGGGAGCTGTTTTTT.

The CDR3 DNA reads as TGTGCCAGCAGTCAAGCCCGGGACAGGACGTACGAGCAGTACTTC. Encoded protein: CASSQARDRTYEQYF. This chain joins TRBV6-2 or TRBV6-3 and TRBJ2-7; 8 nucleotides match TRBD1. There are 15 residues in the CDR3. The germline gives CDR1 MNHEY, CDR2 SVGEGT. The V and J ends lost 5 bases and 4 bases, in that order; junction bases with no gene match: 10.

This chain joins TRBV5-1 and TRBJ2-1; maybe TRBD2 (6 bases). The germline gives CDR1 SGHRS, CDR2 YFSETQ. The CDR3 length is 16 residues. V lost 1 base and J 2 bases, leaving 13 bases between the germline ends. CDR3 region: CASSLLRDSTYNEQFF. For the CDR3, the DNA is TGCGCCAGCAGCTTGCTCCGGGACTCCACCTACAATGAGCAGTTCTTC.

This clonotype appeared a few times. The rearrangement uses TRBV20-1 and TRBJ2-7, with 10 positions matching TRBD2. Germline V gene lookup returns CDR1 DFQATT and CDR2 SNEGSKA (reference sequence). This CDR3 has 13 residues. Losses at the gene ends were 3 bases for V and 3 bases for J; bases not matched to a gene: 2. The CDR3 spells CSARPSGSYEQYF. CDR3 sequence (DNA): TGCAGTGCTAGGCCTAGCGGGAGCTACGAGCAGTACTTC.

As to this clonotype: Germline is not matched at one junction end, which may reflect a read error. This chain links TRBV10-3 with TRBJ2-1; 9 bases align to TRBD2. CDR3 length equals 13 residues. Per germline, CDR1 ENHRY and CDR2 SYGVKD. CDR3 amino acids: CAIAGGPYNEQSF. Here the CDR3 DNA reads TGTGCCATTGCGGGGGGGCCCTACAATGAGCAGTCCTTC.

This clonotype has a handful of counts. This rearrangement joins TRBV20-1 to TRBJ2-7; D possibly corresponds to TRBD1 (7 bases). The CDR3 has 14 amino acids. The V end was cut by 0 bases, the J end by 3 bases, with 12 bases between. Per the germline V gene, CDR1 is DFQATT and CDR2 is SNEGSKA (reference sequence). The CDR3 nucleotides read TGCAGTGCTAGAGATTCCAGGGGGGACTACGAGCAGTACTTC. This translates into CSARDSRGDYEQYF.

In this sample, this clonotype turned up a few times. V and J are TRBV12-3 or TRBV12-4 and TRBJ2-3; 12 bases fit TRBD1. This CDR3 is 16 amino acids long. V gave up 2 bases and J gave up 4 bases; unmatched junction bases: 4. The CDR3: CASSLLGQGASDTQYF. CDR3 nucleotides: TGTGCCAGCAGTTTACTGGGACAGGGGGCATCAGATACGCAGTATTTT.

This clonotype has more than one count but fewer than ten. The rearrangement links TRBV12-3 or TRBV12-4 to TRBJ1-1; D is ambiguous. V lost 2 bases and J 5 bases, leaving 9 bases between the germline ends. This CDR3 contains 13 residues. CDR3 sequence: CASSLMLRTEAFF. In nucleotides, the CDR3 is TGTGCCAGCAGTTTAATGTTGAGGACTGAAGCTTTCTTT.

The sample holds many counts of this clonotype. This chain joins TRBV29-1 and TRBJ1-2, with TRBD1 matching over 8 bases. Per the germline V gene, CDR1 is SQVTM and CDR2 is ANQGSEA. The trim removed 7 bases at V and 5 bases at J, leaving 6 bases unmatched. The CDR3 sequence is 12 residues long. The CDR3 coding sequence is TGCAGCGCCCCTGACAGGGGATATGGCTACACCTTC. Protein sequence: CSAPDRGYGYTF.

The rearrangement joins TRBV9 to TRBJ2-3, with TRBD2 matching over 11 bases. V was pared by 2 bases and J by 4 bases, with 6 bases of the junction left unmatched. Germline V gene sequence: CDR1 SGDLS, CDR2 YYNGEE. The CDR3 sequence is 16 residues long. The CDR3 DNA follows: TGTGCCAGCAGCGTCACTAGCGGGAGTGGCTCAGATACGCAGTATTTT. This sequence encodes CASSVTSGSGSDTQYF.

This clonotype was detected ten times or more. The V gene is TRBV6-2 or TRBV6-3, the J gene TRBJ2-1, with D unclear. The CDR3 is 15 amino acids. Germline assignment: CDR1 MNHEY and CDR2 SVGEGT. Trimming removed 7 bases at V and 4 bases at J, with 17 bases between. Here the CDR3 reads CASKLLGLGYNEQFF. The CDR3 DNA follows: TGTGCCAGCAAACTCCTGGGGTTGGGGTACAATGAGCAGTTCTTC.

This clonotype was counted a few times. The genes are TRBV12-3 or TRBV12-4 and TRBJ2-7; 12 bases fit TRBD2. This CDR3 contains 18 residues. V was pared by 4 bases and J by 3 bases, with 13 bases of the junction left unmatched. The CDR3 reads CASSSTSGGPWILYEQYF. CDR3 nucleotides: TGTGCCAGCAGTTCTACTAGCGGGGGGCCTTGGATCCTCTACGAGCAGTACTTC.